What follows are 26 T cell receptor beta chains derived from one specimen sequenced in a study of cytomegalovirus exposure and HLA in healthy donors. In the PCR, 60 Vbeta and 13 Jbeta primers were used. Clones were read by immunoSEQ multiplex PCR, and TCRdb kept only the in-frame ones, dropping some. The table has roughly 150,000 clones, 84% seen once. The specimen sequenced was PBMCs. Every receptor here comes from a boy younger than 10 in good health and CMV-seronegative.

The chain employs TRBV11-3 and TRBJ2-6; D uncertain. Per germline, CDR1 SGHNT and CDR2 YENEEA. The CDR3 runs to 18 residues. V lost 1 base and J 6 bases, leaving 19 bases between the germline ends. The CDR3: CASSLALNLFDVANVLTF. The CDR3, as DNA: TGTGCCAGCAGCTTAGCCCTGAACTTATTCGATGTGGCCAACGTCCTGACTTTC.

The V gene is TRBV5-4, the J gene TRBJ2-1, with 9 bases lining up with TRBD2. The germline CDR1 and CDR2 sequences are SGHNT and YYREEE (reference sequence). V shed 5 bases, J shed 6 bases, and the junction held 12 bases outside the gene matches. The CDR3 loop spans 16 amino acids. The CDR3 DNA is TGTGCCAGCAGTTATCTAACTAGCGGGCTTACCAATGAGCAGTTCTTC. It translates to CASSYLTSGLTNEQFF. The whole variable domain, filled in from reference TRBV5-4 and TRBJ2-1, reads ETGVTQSPTHLIKTRGQQVTLRCSSQSGHNTVSWYQQALGQGPQFIFQYYREEENGRGNFPPRFSGLQFPNYSSELNVNALELDDSALYLCASSYLTSGLTNEQFFGPGTRLTVL.

The chain is built from TRBV7-8 and TRBJ2-3; a weak D match, TRBD1 (5 bases). V lost 5 bases to trimming and J lost 1 base, with 19 bases between them. This CDR3 contains 17 residues. The V gene's germline CDR1 is SGHVS and CDR2 FQNEAQ. CDR3 protein: CASSPLGKTARTDTQYF. CDR3 nucleotides: TGTGCCAGCAGCCCCCTGGGGAAGACAGCGCGCACAGATACGCAGTATTTT.

The V and J genes are TRBV7-9 and TRBJ2-7; 9 nucleotides match TRBD2. V shed 6 bases, J shed 4 bases, and the junction held 7 bases outside the gene matches. This CDR3 has 14 residues. Germline CDR1 reads SEHNR; CDR2 reads FQNEAQ (reference sequence). The CDR3 DNA reads as TGTGCCAGCAGTCCGGGACTAGCTTTATACGAGCAGTACTTC. As protein: CASSPGLALYEQYF.

The chain couples TRBV11-2 to TRBJ1-1, with D unclear. The CDR3 has 14 residues. Trimming took 1 base from V and 4 from J, leaving 10 bases between them. The germline CDR1 and CDR2 sequences are SGHAT and FQNNGV. As DNA, the CDR3 is TGTGCCAGCAGCTTAGCCCCGTTAGCCACTGAAGCTTTCTTT. Its protein is CASSLAPLATEAFF.

The rearrangement links TRBV11-2 to TRBJ2-1, with D maybe TRBD2 (7 bases). The V gene lost 8 bases and the J gene lost 5 bases, with 19 bases spanning the gap. Germline V gives CDR1 SGHAT, CDR2 FQNNGV. The CDR3 runs to 15 residues. In nucleotides, the CDR3 is TGTGCCAGCCCACCCTGGGCGGGGGCCGACAATGAGCAGTTCTTC. Protein sequence: CASPPWAGADNEQFF.

The chain links TRBV4-1 to TRBJ1-1; D is perhaps TRBD1 (6 bases). The V end was cut by 3 bases, the J end by 4 bases, with 9 bases between. The length of the CDR3 is 13 residues. Germline CDR1 is MGHRA and CDR2 is YSYEKL. The chain's CDR3 is CASSHQGSTEAFF. Written as DNA, the CDR3 is TGCGCCAGCAGCCACCAGGGGAGCACTGAAGCTTTCTTT.

This clone was picked up a small number of times. V gene TRBV7-9 combines with J gene TRBJ1-1; D unclear. The length of the CDR3 is 12 residues. Trimming removed 8 bases from V and 2 bases from J, with 9 bases in between. Looked up from germline, CDR1 is SEHNR and CDR2 is FQNEAQ (reference sequence). This CDR3 reads CASAEGNTEAFF. CDR3 bases: TGTGCCAGCGCCGAGGGTAACACTGAAGCTTTCTTT.

CDR3 region: CASSWQGAESMNTEAFF. The CDR3 bases are TGTGCCAGCAGCTGGCAGGGGGCTGAGTCTATGAACACTGAAGCTTTCTTT. The chain links TRBV5-4 to TRBJ1-1; TRBD1 agrees at 8 bases. CDR1 is SGHNT, CDR2 YYREEE, per germline (reference sequence). J was trimmed by 0 bases and V by 3 bases; bases with no gene match: 10. This CDR3 has 17 residues.

The V and J genes are TRBV5-4 and TRBJ2-1; 10 bases are a match to TRBD2. The V gene end was trimmed by 3 bases and the J gene end by 2 bases; junction bases not matched to a gene: 2. The germline gives CDR1 SGHNT, CDR2 YYREEE (reference sequence). There are 15 residues in the CDR3. The CDR3 sequence: CASSYTSGAYNEQFF. CDR3 nucleotides: TGTGCCAGCAGCTACACTAGCGGGGCCTACAATGAGCAGTTCTTC.

This clone appeared a few times. In DNA, the CDR3 is TGTGCCAGCAGCAACGCCAGGACCTACGAGCAGTACTTC. Translation gives CASSNARTYEQYF. This chain joins TRBV5-4 and TRBJ2-7, with no clear D. Germline V gene data show CDR1 as SGHNT and CDR2 as YYREEE (reference sequence). With 4 bases removed from V and 2 bases from J, the gap between germline ends came to 10 bases. This CDR3 contains 13 residues.

The chain uses TRBV18 and TRBJ2-7; 8 nucleotides line up with TRBD1. Germline trimming cut 4 bases from V and 5 bases from J; bases unmatched to any gene: 10. The CDR3 has 15 residues. Germline V gene data show CDR1 as KGHSH and CDR2 as LQKENI. The CDR3 DNA reads TGTGCCAGCTCACTCGACAGGGGCGGTTTCGACGAGCAGTACTTC. This translates into CASSLDRGGFDEQYF.

The chain joins TRBV6-5 to TRBJ2-7; 9 bases map to TRBD1. CDR1 is MNHEY, CDR2 SVGAGI, per germline. CDR3 length equals 15 residues. V shed 4 bases and J 5 bases; nucleotides not matched to a gene: 9. This chain's CDR3 is CASSFKTGGVDEQYF. The CDR3, as DNA: TGTGCCAGCAGTTTCAAGACAGGGGGTGTCGACGAGCAGTACTTC.

The CDR3 spells CASSRVFRRDEQYF. CDR3 nucleotide sequence: TGCGCCAGCAGTCGCGTCTTTCGGCGGGACGAGCAGTACTTC. The V and J genes are TRBV23-1 and TRBJ2-7, with D possibly TRBD2 on 5 matching bases. TRBV23-1 is filed as an ORF, its function uncertain. V gave up 4 bases and J gave up 5 bases, with 15 bases separating them. This CDR3 is 14 amino acids long.

The CDR3 nucleotides read TGTGCCATTCCTACAGGGGGAGCGGATGGAAACACCATATATTTT. Its translation: CAIPTGGADGNTIYF. The chain couples TRBV2 to TRBJ1-3; 8 positions agree with TRBD1. V shed 10 bases, J shed 3 bases, and the junction held 11 bases outside the gene matches. The CDR3 totals 15 residues. The germline V gene has CDR1 SNHLY and CDR2 FYNNEI.

The chain joins TRBV7-9 to TRBJ1-2, with 7 bases aligning to TRBD1. Germline trimming cut 5 bases from V and 3 bases from J; bases unmatched to any gene: 3. Germline assignment: CDR1 SEHNR and CDR2 FQNEAQ (reference sequence). CDR3 length: 13 residues. The CDR3 DNA reads TGTGCCAGCAGCCAGGGACAGCACTATGGCTACACCTTC. The encoded protein is CASSQGQHYGYTF.

This clone was detected a few times. This sequence joins TRBV10-2 and TRBJ1-5; D is possibly TRBD1 (6 bases). The germline CDR1 and CDR2 sequences are WSHSY and SAAADI. Trimming left V 6 bases short and J 2 bases short, with 20 bases between. The CDR3 contains 17 residues. CDR3 sequence (DNA): TGCGCCAGCAGGGAACATACAGGGAAGGGCGGCAATCAGCCCCAGCATTTT. Translation gives CASREHTGKGGNQPQHF.

This clone came up a few times. The V gene is TRBV7-2, the J gene TRBJ2-5; 11 positions match TRBD2. The J call could be wrong; TRBJ2-7 is a better fit for the DNA end. The CDR3 covers 17 residues. CDR1 SGHTA and CDR2 FQGNSA come from the germline V gene. CDR3 nucleotide sequence: TGTGCCAGCAGCCGCCCCGGGACTAGCGGCAAAGCCTACGAGCAGTACTTC. Translated, it gives CASSRPGTSGKAYEQYF.

This clone was counted between two and nine times. V usage is TRBV18 and J usage is TRBJ1-4; D is possibly TRBD1 (6 bases). CDR1 KGHSH and CDR2 LQKENI come from the germline V gene. V lost 5 bases to trimming and J lost 8 bases, with 24 bases between them. The CDR3 spans 17 residues. The CDR3 coding sequence is TGTGCCAGCTCATCCACTCCCCCCACACAGGGTGTGGAAAAACTGTTTTTT. Translating gives CASSSTPPTQGVEKLFF.

The chain uses TRBV10-3 and TRBJ2-1; tentative D call: TRBD2 (5 bases). V lost 3 bases to trimming and J lost 5 bases, with 14 bases between them. The V gene's germline CDR1 is ENHRY and CDR2 SYGVKD. The CDR3 length is 15 residues. The CDR3 coding sequence is TGTGCCATCAGTGACCTAGCCACTTTGAACAATGAGCAGTTCTTC. Its protein product is CAISDLATLNNEQFF.

In this sample, this clone turned up once. V and J are TRBV9 and TRBJ1-2; maybe TRBD1 (5 bases). The CDR3 extends over 14 amino acids. The V and J ends lost 6 bases and 6 bases respectively, with 18 bases between them. CDR1 is SGDLS, CDR2 YYNGEE, per germline. The CDR3 DNA sequence: TGTGCCAGCAACGCTGGGGCAGCCGAGGATGGCTACACCTTC. This codes for CASNAGAAEDGYTF.

The chain combines TRBV2 with TRBJ1-5, with 10 bases identical to TRBD1. Trimming removed 6 bases from V and 4 bases from J; junction bases left unmatched: 6. The CDR3 loop spans 15 amino acids. The germline V gene has CDR1 SNHLY and CDR2 FYNNEI. The DNA of the CDR3 is TGTGCCAGCAGAGAGGGACAGGGGAAGAATCAGCCCCAGCATTTT. Amino acids: CASREGQGKNQPQHF. The whole variable domain, remainder taken from reference TRBV2 and TRBJ1-5, is EPEVTQTPSHQVTQMGQEVILRCVPISNHLYFYWYRQILGQKVEFLVSFYNNEISEKSEIFDDQFSVERPDGSNFTLKIRSTKLEDSAMYFCASREGQGKNQPQHFGDGTRLSIL.

The rearrangement links TRBV4-3 to TRBJ2-7; possible D gene TRBD2, 6 bases. Germline V gives CDR1 LGHNA, CDR2 YSLEER. The CDR3 runs 15 residues. The ends were cut back, 4 bases at V and 6 bases at J, with 19 bases in the middle. Here the CDR3 reads CASSPGARREGEQYF. The CDR3 bases are TGCGCCAGCAGCCCCGGCGCGCGGCGGGAAGGCGAGCAGTACTTC.

This clone has a handful of counts. The genes are TRBV14 and TRBJ2-4; the D gene is possibly TRBD1 (5 bases). Trimming removed 1 base from V and 12 bases from J, with 7 bases in between. This CDR3 contains 11 residues. The germline V gene encodes CDR1 SGHDN and CDR2 FVKESK. The CDR3 region is CASSQGQSQYF. In nucleotides, the CDR3 is TGTGCCAGCAGCCAAGGACAGTCTCAGTACTTC.

This clone has only one observation. J is TRBJ2-7 and V is TRBV7-8, with D perhaps matching TRBD2 (5 bases). Per germline, CDR1 SGHVS and CDR2 FQNEAQ. The V end lost 5 bases, the J end lost 2 bases, and 16 bases lay between the germline ends. The CDR3 extends over 15 amino acids. Written as DNA, the CDR3 is TGTGCCAGCAGCCCTTCCATTCGGACTGCCTACGAGCAGTACTTC. This codes for CASSPSIRTAYEQYF.

The rearrangement uses TRBV27 and TRBJ2-2; possibly TRBD1 for D (6 bases). Germline values: CDR1 MNHEY, CDR2 SMNVEV (reference sequence). Between the trimmed V and J ends, which lost 7 bases and 5 bases, there was a span of 11 bases. CDR3 length: 13 amino acids. This CDR3 is CASIAGETGELFF. The DNA for the CDR3 is TGTGCCAGCATCGCAGGGGAGACCGGGGAGCTGTTTTTT.